The 27 T cell receptor beta chains below were found in one sample sequenced in a study of T cell changes during pregnancy in multiple sclerosis. Clones were read by immunoSEQ multiplex PCR, and TCRdb kept only the in-frame ones, dropping some. The sample records under 70,000 clones, approximately 92% being singletons. Sequencing was performed on peripheral blood, taken in the third trimester of pregnancy. These receptor sequences come from a female donor in good health, enrolled as a control in a pregnancy study.

This clone was seen only once. The rearrangement links TRBV28 to TRBJ2-1; 10 bases agree with TRBD2. V lost 2 bases and J lost 7; bases outside the gene matches: 8. The CDR3 spans 16 residues. Germline CDR1 is MDHEN and CDR2 is SYDVKM. CDR3 amino acids: CASSLLSSGRGNEQFF. DNA of the CDR3: TGTGCCAGCAGTTTACTTTCTAGCGGGAGAGGTAATGAGCAGTTCTTC.

This clone was counted between two and nine times. This rearrangement joins TRBV28 to TRBJ2-3; TRBD1 agrees at 7 bases. Trimming took 5 bases from V and 2 from J; bases not matched to a gene: 7. Germline CDR1 is MDHEN and CDR2 is SYDVKM. The CDR3 is 15 amino acids. This CDR3 is CASSTLQGTTDTQYF. The DNA for the CDR3 is TGTGCCAGCAGTACACTACAGGGGACCACAGATACGCAGTATTTT.

The chain uses TRBV5-1 and TRBJ2-1; D call uncertain. This CDR3 is 16 amino acids long. V was pared by 0 bases and J by 3 bases, with 13 bases between. CDR1 and CDR2 from the germline V gene are SGHRS and YFSETQ. The CDR3, as DNA: TGCGCCAGCAGCTTGGGAAACTTGCCCCGCTACAATGAGCAGTTCTTC. It is translated as CASSLGNLPRYNEQFF.

The rearrangement joins TRBV4-3 to TRBJ2-3; 8 bases are a match to TRBD2. J gave up 0 bases and V 4 bases, and 9 bases lay outside the gene matches. The length of the CDR3 is 17 residues. The germline gives CDR1 LGHNA, CDR2 YSLEER. The CDR3 coding sequence is TGCGCCAGCAGCCGGCAGGTCGCGGGAGGAAGCACAGATACGCAGTATTTT. Translating gives CASSRQVAGGSTDTQYF.

The genes are TRBV10-1 and TRBJ2-5, with 8 positions matching TRBD2. Germline V gene data show CDR1 as WNHNN and CDR2 as SYGVQD (reference sequence). The CDR3 contains 18 residues. V trimming: 3 bases; J trimming: 3 bases; junction bases outside the gene matches: 15. For the CDR3, the DNA is TGCGCCAGCAGTGATAGGTTTGGGGGCGGGGGGAGAAAAGAGACCCAGTACTTC. It codes for CASSDRFGGGGRKETQYF.

This clone occurred once. The rearrangement joins TRBV7-9 to TRBJ1-3; no clear D. V lost 5 bases and J lost 4, with 6 bases in between. The CDR3 has 12 residues. Germline CDR1 SEHNR, CDR2 FQNEAQ (reference sequence). The CDR3 DNA sequence: TGTGCCAGCAGCGGTACAGGAAACACCATATATTTT. This sequence encodes CASSGTGNTIYF.

V is TRBV18 and J is TRBJ2-2, with D maybe TRBD1 (5 bases). Germline V CDR1 and CDR2: KGHSH, LQKENI. CDR3 size: 16 residues. The ends were cut back, 1 base at V and 3 bases at J, with 12 bases in the middle. The CDR3 DNA follows: TGTGCCAGCTCACCACTCCGGACACCAGACACCGGGGAGCTGTTTTTT. Its translation: CASSPLRTPDTGELFF.

The CDR3: CASSFGAGNTIYF. The DNA of the CDR3 is TGTGCCAGCAGCTTCGGAGCTGGAAACACCATATATTTT. The rearrangement uses TRBV11-2 and TRBJ1-3, with D unclear. Germline loops: CDR1 SGHAT, CDR2 FQNNGV. This CDR3 spans 13 amino acids. V was trimmed by 3 bases and J by 2 bases, leaving 5 bases between them.

The rearrangement joins TRBV30 to TRBJ1-5; a weak D match, TRBD1 (5 bases). This CDR3 spans 13 amino acids. The germline gives CDR1 GTSNPN, CDR2 SVGIG (reference sequence). Trimming removed 0 bases at V and 5 bases at J, with 8 bases between. The CDR3 nucleotides are TGTGCCTGGAGTGTACGGGGGGATCAGCCCCAGCATTTT. Amino acid sequence: CAWSVRGDQPQHF.

The chain carries TRBV29-1 and TRBJ2-5; the D is unclear. The CDR3 sequence is 13 residues long. With 6 bases removed from V and 4 bases from J, the gap between germline ends came to 15 bases. Germline V lookup: CDR1 SQVTM, CDR2 ANQGSEA. CDR3 DNA: TGCAGCGTGGAAAGACAACCTGGAGAGACCCAGTACTTC. Protein: CSVERQPGETQYF.

This sequence joins TRBV5-1 and TRBJ2-2, with D possibly being TRBD2 (6 bases). Trimming pared 4 bases from V and 8 bases from J, leaving 21 bases between. The CDR3 covers 16 residues. Germline CDR1 SGHRS, CDR2 YFSETQ. CDR3 protein: CASSPGMTGATGELFF. The CDR3 DNA reads as TGCGCCAGCAGCCCCGGGATGACGGGAGCAACTGGGGAGCTGTTTTTT. Drawing the rest from reference TRBV5-1 and TRBJ2-2, the complete variable domain is KAGVTQTPRYLIKTRGQQVTLSCSPISGHRSVSWYQQTPGQGLQFLFEYFSETQRNKGNFPGRFSGRQFSNSRSEMNVSTLELGDSALYLCASSPGMTGATGELFFGEGSRLTVL.

The chain employs TRBV6-5 and TRBJ1-6; D unclear. V was cut by 6 bases and J by 5 bases, with 11 bases left in between. The CDR3 sequence is 14 residues long. Germline assignment: CDR1 MNHEY and CDR2 SVGAGI. The CDR3 nucleotides are TGTGCCAGCAGCCCCGGCGGAAATAATTCACCCCTCCACTTT. Protein: CASSPGGNNSPLHF.

This chain's CDR3 is CASSDLGQGRLSNQPQHF. The CDR3 region has the DNA TGTGCCAGCAGTGATTTGGGACAGGGGCGCCTTAGCAATCAGCCCCAGCATTTT. The chain joins TRBV2 to TRBJ1-5; 10 bases agree with TRBD1. The CDR3 contains 18 residues. V dropped 3 bases and J dropped 0; count of bases not matched to a gene: 8. CDR1 is SNHLY, CDR2 FYNNEI, per germline.

This sequence joins TRBV12-5 and TRBJ1-1, with D possibly TRBD1 on 6 matching bases. The CDR3 has 14 residues. The germline V gene encodes CDR1 LGHNT and CDR2 FRNRAP. The V end was cut by 4 bases, the J end by 4 bases, with 13 bases between. The CDR3 DNA follows: TGTGCTAGTGGTTCATCGGGGGGCCTCACTGAAGCTTTCTTT. It translates to CASGSSGGLTEAFF.

This chain links TRBV5-4 with TRBJ2-5; D is uncertain. CDR3 length: 12 amino acids. Germline V gives CDR1 SGHNT, CDR2 YYREEE (reference sequence). V shed 1 base and J shed 4 bases, with 5 bases lying between them. Written as DNA, the CDR3 is TGTGCCAGCAGCTTGTGGGCAGAGACCCAGTACTTC. This sequence encodes CASSLWAETQYF.

The V gene is TRBV7-8, the J gene TRBJ2-6; 10 nucleotides align to TRBD2. Trimming cost V 3 bases and J 0 bases; bases outside gene matches: 5. The CDR3 totals 18 residues. Germline loops: CDR1 SGHVS, CDR2 FQNEAQ. CDR3 in amino acids: CASSFIAGGSSGANVLTF. The CDR3 coding sequence is TGTGCCAGCAGCTTTATAGCGGGGGGCTCCTCTGGGGCCAACGTCCTGACTTTC.

DNA of the CDR3: TGTGCCAGTCGCGGGACAGGGGTCACCAAAAACATTCAGTACTTC. Its protein is CASRGTGVTKNIQYF. V usage is TRBV19 and J usage is TRBJ2-4; 10 bases align to TRBD1. The CDR3 extends over 15 amino acids. Germline-derived CDR1 and CDR2 are LNHDA and SQIVND (reference sequence). J lost 2 bases, V lost 8 bases, and 6 bases had no gene match.

The V call is TRBV7-9, the J call TRBJ2-1; 11 bases line up with TRBD2. V shed 5 bases, J shed 7 bases, and the junction held 7 bases outside the gene matches. CDR1 and CDR2 from the germline V gene are SEHNR and FQNEAQ (reference sequence). The CDR3 has 15 residues. CDR3 region: CASSTSGSPSNEQFF. The CDR3 DNA reads TGTGCCAGCAGCACTAGCGGGAGCCCTAGTAATGAGCAGTTCTTC.

The chain joins TRBV5-6 to TRBJ2-3, with 7 bases matching TRBD2. V trimming: 2 bases; J trimming: 2 bases; junction bases outside the gene matches: 5. CDR3 length: 15 amino acids. Germline CDR1 and CDR2: SGHDT and YYEEEE. The CDR3 reads CASSFYGGDTDTQYF. The CDR3 nucleotides read TGTGCCAGCAGCTTTTATGGGGGGGACACAGATACGCAGTATTTT. The full variable domain, with the rest looked up from reference TRBV5-6 and TRBJ2-3, is DAGVTQSPTHLIKTRGQQVTLRCSPKSGHDTVSWYQQALGQGPQFIFQYYEEEERQRGNFPDRFSGHQFPNYSSELNVNALLLGDSALYLCASSFYGGDTDTQYFGPGTRLTVL.

The rearrangement links TRBV5-1 to TRBJ2-5; 9 positions match TRBD1. Germline CDR1 SGHRS, CDR2 YFSETQ. With V trimmed by 0 bases and J by 3 bases, 3 bases remained unmatched. This CDR3 has 15 amino acids. CDR3: CASSLVTGGEETQYF. CDR3 DNA sequence: TGCGCCAGCAGCTTGGTAACAGGGGGCGAAGAGACCCAGTACTTC.

The chain carries TRBV20-1 and TRBJ2-1; 10 bases align to TRBD1. Germline V lookup: CDR1 DFQATT, CDR2 SNEGSKA (reference sequence). The CDR3 is made up of 11 amino acids. Unmatched junction bases numbered 8, after V lost 6 bases and J lost 15 bases. CDR3 sequence: CSAGGQGTGFF. In DNA, the CDR3 is TGCAGTGCAGGGGGACAGGGGACAGGGTTCTTC.

The chain employs TRBV6-6 and TRBJ2-1; 7 nucleotides match TRBD2. CDR3 size: 13 residues. CDR1 and CDR2 (germline): MNHNY, SVGAGI (reference sequence). V lost 2 bases to trimming and J lost 10 bases; unmatched junction nucleotides: 5. The CDR3 spells CASSYTGREEQFF. For the CDR3, the DNA is TGTGCCAGCAGTTACACGGGGAGGGAGGAGCAGTTCTTC.

This chain joins TRBV13 and TRBJ2-3; 8 positions match TRBD1. J was trimmed by 4 bases and V by 2 bases; bases with no gene match: 8. CDR1 and CDR2 (germline): PRHDT, FYEKMQ (reference sequence). This CDR3 comprises 16 residues. CDR3 residues: CASSLRTGKVADTQYF. CDR3 bases: TGTGCCAGCAGCTTAAGGACAGGGAAAGTGGCAGATACGCAGTATTTT. Combining the CDR3 with reference TRBV13 and TRBJ2-3 gives the whole variable domain AAGVIQSPRHLIKEKRETATLKCYPIPRHDTVYWYQQGPGQDPQFLISFYEKMQSDKGSIPDRFSAQQFSDYHSELNMSSLELGDSALYFCASSLRTGKVADTQYFGPGTRLTVL.

The J gene is TRBJ2-1, the V gene TRBV7-8; possibly TRBD2 for D (5 bases). Per germline, CDR1 SGHVS and CDR2 FQNEAQ. The V and J ends lost 3 bases and 5 bases respectively, with 11 bases between them. The CDR3 consists of 14 residues. The CDR3 DNA reads TGTGCCAGCAGCTTTATGAGGGCGAACAATGAGCAGTTCTTC. It yields the protein CASSFMRANNEQFF.

This chain links TRBV11-2 with TRBJ2-7; no clear D. This CDR3 comprises 13 residues. Germline-derived CDR1 and CDR2 are SGHAT and FQNNGV. V was shortened by 0 bases and J by 7 bases, with 10 bases between the two germline ends. As DNA, the CDR3 is TGTGCCAGCAGCTTAGAGGCCGATCTGGAGCAGTACTTC. It translates to CASSLEADLEQYF.

This chain uses TRBV25-1 with TRBJ2-3; 11 bases are a match to TRBD2. This CDR3 comprises 15 residues. V shed 3 bases and J 5 bases; nucleotides not matched to a gene: 4. The V gene's germline CDR1 is MGHDK and CDR2 SYGVNS. The CDR3 region is CASSETSGVLDTQYF. In DNA form, the CDR3 reads TGTGCCAGCAGTGAGACTAGCGGGGTGCTAGATACGCAGTATTTT.

The chain links TRBV4-2 to TRBJ2-7, with 7 nucleotides matching TRBD1. The CDR3 has 12 residues. Germline-derived CDR1 and CDR2 are LGHNA and YNFKEQ. With V trimmed by 9 bases and J by 3 bases, 5 bases remained unmatched. CDR3 protein: CARIGQDYEQYF. The CDR3 bases are TGTGCCAGGATTGGACAGGACTACGAGCAGTACTTC.